The rows below give T cell receptor beta chains drawn from one sample of a study of Graves' ophthalmopathy and Graves' hyperthyroidism. TCRdb re-derived calls from the multiplex PCR reads in MiXCR, one entry per CDR3 protein. The sample records hundreds of thousands of distinct CDR3 sequences, over 20% being singletons. The sequenced sample consisted of peripheral blood. The receptors here all came from a woman younger than 35 with stable Graves' hyperthyroidism. Some clones in this sample may be carry-over from other donors' samples. CDR3s include the opening cysteine and the closing phenylalanine or tryptophan. A D gene is named only where the DNA matches it firmly. Some rows mark clone size as missing; the rest say once, few, many or name a class of expanded clone.

>many|TRBV11-2|TRBD1|TRBJ2-7
TGTGCCAGCAGCTTAGAGGGACAGGCGGCCGGCGAGCAGTACTTC
CASSLEGQAAGEQYF
>.|TRBV30|.|TRBJ2-3
TGTGCCTGGAGTGATTGGCCAACCAGCACAGATACGCAGTATTTT
CAWSDWPTSTDTQYF
>many|TRBV5-1|.|TRBJ1-2
TGCGCCAGCAGCTTACAGACTTCTAACTATGGCTACACCTTC
CASSLQTSNYGYTF
>many|TRBV28|TRBD1|TRBJ2-7
TGTGCCAGCAGTCAAACCGGGACAGGGTACTTC
CASSQTGTGYF
>many|TRBV20-1|.|TRBJ1-6
TGCAGTGCTCCCCCTTTCCAGGGTAGTGGTGGGACACCCCTCCACTTT
CSAPPFQGSGGTPLHF
>many|TRBV11-2|.|TRBJ2-2
TGTGCCAGCAGCTTAGGTCTCAGCGAGCTGTTTTTT
CASSLGLSELFF
>many|TRBV6-6|TRBD1|TRBJ2-7
TGTGCCAGCAGGACGACAGGGGGGCGCGAGCAGTACTTC
CASRTTGGREQYF
>.|TRBV4-2|TRBD2|TRBJ2-7
TGTGCCAGCAGCCAAGCTAGCGGGGGGTACGAGCAGTACTTC
CASSQASGGYEQYF
>.|TRBV11-2|.|TRBJ2-5
TGTGCCAGTACACGGACACAGCGAGGGACCCAGTACTTC
CASTRTQRGTQYF
>many|TRBV9|.|TRBJ1-2
TGTGCCAGCAGCGTAGAGGTCGGAGACTATGGCTACACCTTC
CASSVEVGDYGYTF
>.|TRBV28|TRBD1|TRBJ1-2
TGTGCCAGCTGGGGACAGGCATATGGCTACACCTTC
CASWGQAYGYTF
>many|TRBV20-1|.|TRBJ2-5
TGCAGTGCTAGACCAGGACAGAGACAAGAGACCCAGTACTTC
CSARPGQRQETQYF
>.|TRBV11-2|.|TRBJ2-4
TGTGCCAGCAGCTTAGCGGAGGGGAGGAGAAACATTCAGTACTTC
CASSLAEGRRNIQYF
>many|TRBV15|.|TRBJ1-1
TGTGCCACCAGCAGGGCCGGTGCTGAAGCTTTCTTT
CATSRAGAEAFF
>few|TRBV18|.|TRBJ1-1
TGTGCCAGCTCCCTTGGACAGAACCTCTTGAACACTGAAGCTTTCTTT
CASSLGQNLLNTEAFF
>.|TRBV12-3/TRBV12-4|TRBD1|TRBJ1-2
TGTGCCAGCACCCCACTCCAGGGGGACGGCTACACCTTC
CASTPLQGDGYTF
>.|TRBV6-2/TRBV6-3|.|TRBJ1-1
TGTGCCAGCAGTTTCGCGGGGGGACACCTGAACACTGAAGCTTTCTTT
CASSFAGGHLNTEAFF
>.|TRBV11-2|.|TRBJ2-5
TGTGCCAGCAGCTACTCGGTGACTATCATAAGAAGGGAGACCCAGTACTTC
CASSYSVTIIRRETQYF
>.|TRBV4-1|.|TRBJ2-7
TGCGCCAGCAGCCAAGTAGAAGACCCCTACGAGCAGTACTTC
CASSQVEDPYEQYF
>many|TRBV12-3/TRBV12-4|TRBD1|TRBJ2-5
TGTGCCAGCAGCCCAGCCGAGGGACAGCCGAAGACCCAGTACTTC
CASSPAEGQPKTQYF
>few|TRBV6-5|.|TRBJ2-4
TGTGCCAGCAGTTACCGAAACATTCAGTACTTC
CASSYRNIQYF
>few|TRBV6-5|TRBD1|TRBJ1-5
TGTGCCAGCAGTTCTACCGGGACAGGCCAGCCCCAGCATTTT
CASSSTGTGQPQHF
>many|TRBV15|.|TRBJ2-3
TGTGCCACCAGCAGAGATAAACTAGCCAGCACAGATACGCAGTATTTT
CATSRDKLASTDTQYF
>.|TRBV6-2/TRBV6-3|.|TRBJ2-5
TGTGCCAGCACTCAAAACATGGGAGTTGGGACCCAGTACTTC
CASTQNMGVGTQYF
>many|TRBV27|TRBD1|TRBJ1-3
TGTACCAGCAGTCTGGGGACAGGGGGCGGCTCTGGAAACACCATATATTTT
CTSSLGTGGGSGNTIYF
>many|TRBV5-1|TRBD1|TRBJ2-2
TGCGCCAGCAGCCAAACTGGGACAGGAATAAACACCGGGGAGCTGTTTTTT
CASSQTGTGINTGELFF
>.|TRBV11-2|.|TRBJ1-1
TGTGCCAGCAGCTTCGAGAAGGATTTGAACACTGAAGCTTTCTTT
CASSFEKDLNTEAFF
>many|TRBV2|.|TRBJ1-1
TGTGCCAGCAGTGTGAAGGGGGGCACTGAAGCTTTCTTT
CASSVKGGTEAFF
>.|TRBV11-1|.|TRBJ1-1
TGTGCCAGCAGCTTCCTACAGGGTTGGCCTGAAGCTTTCTTT
CASSFLQGWPEAFF
>few|TRBV19|.|TRBJ1-5
TGTGCCACCTCCCTGACAGGTAATCAGCCCCAGCATTTT
CATSLTGNQPQHF
>many|TRBV27|.|TRBJ2-7
TGTGCCAGCAGTCCTGCTTACCCAAACAGGGCCCAAGGGTACGAGCAGTACTTC
CASSPAYPNRAQGYEQYF
>many|TRBV7-8|.|TRBJ2-5
TGTGCCAGCAGCTCCCGCCGGGAGAACTCAAACTTC
CASSSRRENSNF
>.|TRBV4-1|.|TRBJ1-1
TGCGCCAGCAGCCACAGCAGGGGGAACACTGAAGCTTTCTTT
CASSHSRGNTEAFF